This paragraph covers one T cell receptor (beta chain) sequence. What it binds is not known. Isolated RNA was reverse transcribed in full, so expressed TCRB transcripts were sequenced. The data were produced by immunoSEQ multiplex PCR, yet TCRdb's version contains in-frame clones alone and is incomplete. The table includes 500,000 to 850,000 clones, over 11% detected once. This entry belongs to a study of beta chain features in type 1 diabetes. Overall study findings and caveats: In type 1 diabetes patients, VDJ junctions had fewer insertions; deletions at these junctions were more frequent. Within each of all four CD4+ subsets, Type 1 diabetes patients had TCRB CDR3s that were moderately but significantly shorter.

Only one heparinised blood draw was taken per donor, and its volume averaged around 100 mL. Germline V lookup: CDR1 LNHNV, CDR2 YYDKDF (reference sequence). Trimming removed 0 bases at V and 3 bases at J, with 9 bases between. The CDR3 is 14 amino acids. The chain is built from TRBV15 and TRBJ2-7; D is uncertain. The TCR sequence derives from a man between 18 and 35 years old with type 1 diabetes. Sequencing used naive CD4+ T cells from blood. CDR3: CATSRETMVYEQYF. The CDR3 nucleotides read TGTGCCACCAGCAGAGAAACTATGGTCTACGAGCAGTACTTC.